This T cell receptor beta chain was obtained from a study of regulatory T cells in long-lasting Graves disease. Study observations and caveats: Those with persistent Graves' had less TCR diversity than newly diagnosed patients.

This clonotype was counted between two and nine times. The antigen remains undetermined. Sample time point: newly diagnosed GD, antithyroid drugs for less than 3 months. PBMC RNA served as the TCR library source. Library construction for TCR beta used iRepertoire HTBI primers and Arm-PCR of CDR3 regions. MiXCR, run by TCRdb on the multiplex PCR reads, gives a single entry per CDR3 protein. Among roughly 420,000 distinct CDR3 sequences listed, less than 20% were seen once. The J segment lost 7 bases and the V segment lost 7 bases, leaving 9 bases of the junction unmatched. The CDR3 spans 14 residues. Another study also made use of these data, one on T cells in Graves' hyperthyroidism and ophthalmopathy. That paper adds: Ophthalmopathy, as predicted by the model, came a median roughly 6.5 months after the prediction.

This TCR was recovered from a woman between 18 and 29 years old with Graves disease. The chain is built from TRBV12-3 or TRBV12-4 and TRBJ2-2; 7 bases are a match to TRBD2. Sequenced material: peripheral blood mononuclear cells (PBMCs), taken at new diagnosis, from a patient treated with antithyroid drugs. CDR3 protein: CASTRRGRSGELFF. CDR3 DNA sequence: TGTGCCAGCACCCGGCGGGGGAGGAGCGGGGAGCTGTTTTTT.